The 24 T cell receptor beta chains below all came from one sample that was sequenced in a study of PD-L1 blockade in urothelial cancer. The repertoire was sequenced with immunoSEQ multiplex PCR; TCRdb's copy has only in-frame clones and lacks some. The table records 80,000 to 90,000 clones, 85% to 90% of them present only once. Time point described: pretreatment peripheral blood. This material consisted of PBMCs, taken around atezolizumab (anti-PD-L1) treatment. Source of these receptors: a man in his fifties or sixties with urothelial cancer.

The rearrangement uses TRBV11-3 and TRBJ1-3; no clear D. The CDR3 covers 15 residues. Germline CDR1 reads SGHNT; CDR2 reads YENEEA. Trimming pared 5 bases from V and 6 bases from J, leaving 17 bases between. In DNA, the CDR3 is TGTGCCAGCAGCCTGGGGAGGACCCTGGTAAACACCATATATTTT. This encodes CASSLGRTLVNTIYF.

V usage is TRBV7-2 and J usage is TRBJ1-5; 10 bases match TRBD1. CDR3 size: 16 residues. The V gene end was trimmed by 5 bases and the J gene end by 1 base; junction bases not matched to a gene: 5. Germline V CDR1 and CDR2: SGHTA, FQGNSA. For the CDR3, the DNA is TGTGCCAGCAGCGTGACAGGGGGCTGGAGCAATCAGCCCCAGCATTTT. This sequence encodes CASSVTGGWSNQPQHF.

The chain combines TRBV6-5 with TRBJ2-7; D gene unclear. The CDR3 loop spans 15 amino acids. Germline-derived CDR1 and CDR2 are MNHEY and SVGAGI. The V end was cut by 0 bases, the J end by 5 bases, with 14 bases between. The DNA of the CDR3 is TGTGCCAGCAGTTACTCGAGGCCGAGGCGCGACGAGCAGTACTTC. Its translation is CASSYSRPRRDEQYF.

The chain links TRBV7-9 to TRBJ1-2; 8 positions agree with TRBD1. The V gene's germline CDR1 is SEHNR and CDR2 FQNEAQ (reference sequence). J lost 6 bases, V lost 1 base, and 4 bases had no gene match. This CDR3 is built from 14 residues. The chain's CDR3 is CASSLVGTGDGYTF. The CDR3 region has the DNA TGTGCCAGCAGCTTAGTTGGGACAGGCGATGGCTACACCTTC.

This chain links TRBV5-1 with TRBJ2-7; 12 bases map to TRBD1. Germline V lookup: CDR1 SGHRS, CDR2 YFSETQ. Losses at the gene ends were 5 bases for V and 4 bases for J; bases not matched to a gene: 4. This CDR3 comprises 14 residues. The CDR3 DNA reads as TGCGCCAGCAGTGGGACAGGGGGCTCGTACGAGCAGTACTTC. It specifies CASSGTGGSYEQYF.

The chain has TRBV4-2 and TRBJ1-2; D is ambiguous. CDR1 and CDR2 from the germline V gene are LGHNA and YNFKEQ. CDR3 length: 15 amino acids. V was cut by 1 base and J by 7 bases, with 16 bases left in between. The CDR3 region has the DNA TGTGCCAGCAGCCAAGTGGAACGACAACGTCCTGGCTACACCTTC. It codes for CASSQVERQRPGYTF.

J is TRBJ1-4 and V is TRBV19; TRBD1 agrees at 8 bases. This CDR3 comprises 15 residues. Germline V gene lookup returns CDR1 LNHDA and CDR2 SQIVND (reference sequence). Trimming took 6 bases from V and 8 from J; bases not matched to a gene: 11. The CDR3 nucleotides are TGTGCCAGTAGGAGTCCCAGGACAGGGAACGAAAAACTGTTTTTT. This sequence encodes CASRSPRTGNEKLFF.

This chain links TRBV11-2 with TRBJ1-2, with D possibly matching TRBD1 (5 bases). V was trimmed by 0 bases and J by 7 bases, leaving 15 bases between them. CDR3 length equals 15 residues. Per the germline V gene, CDR1 is SGHAT and CDR2 is FQNNGV. In DNA form, the CDR3 reads TGTGCCAGCAGCTTAGATCAGACAGAGCGAGTTGGCTACACCTTC. It is translated as CASSLDQTERVGYTF.

The chain recombines TRBV5-1 with TRBJ2-2; D gene uncertain. The CDR3 consists of 15 residues. V was trimmed by 4 bases and J by 4 bases, leaving 14 bases between them. Germline V gene sequence: CDR1 SGHRS, CDR2 YFSETQ. CDR3: CASSRLGDSTGELFF. The CDR3 bases are TGCGCCAGCAGCCGACTGGGTGATAGCACCGGGGAGCTGTTTTTT.

In DNA form, the CDR3 reads TGCGCCAGCAGAACCCGGGACAGGGGGCTTGAGCAGCCCCAGCATTTT. Translated, it gives CASRTRDRGLEQPQHF. The chain employs TRBV23-1 and TRBJ1-5, with 12 bases matching TRBD1. TRBV23-1 is placed among ORFs of uncertain function. The length of the CDR3 is 16 residues. Trimming cost V 6 bases and J 7 bases; bases outside gene matches: 10.

This clone was detected only a few times. The chain employs TRBV7-2 and TRBJ1-1; D not resolved. V dropped 2 bases and J dropped 1 base, with 5 bases sitting between them. The CDR3 length is 13 residues. The germline CDR1 and CDR2 sequences are SGHTA and FQGNSA. DNA of the CDR3: TGTGCCAGCAGCTTACCGCGGAACACTGAAGCTTTCTTT. This translates into CASSLPRNTEAFF. The entire variable domain, with the rest obtained from reference TRBV7-2 and TRBJ1-1, is as follows: GAGVSQSPSNKVTEKGKDVELRCDPISGHTALYWYRQSLGQGLEFLIYFQGNSAPDKSGLPSDRFSAERTGGSVSTLTIQRTQQEDSAVYLCASSLPRNTEAFFGQGTRLTVV.

The rearrangement joins TRBV11-3 to TRBJ2-5; TRBD2 matches at 12 bases. The CDR3 spans 15 residues. V lost 3 bases and J lost 4; bases outside the gene matches: 3. Germline V CDR1 and CDR2: SGHNT, YENEEA. The CDR3 protein is CASSFGTSGLETQYF. In DNA form, the CDR3 reads TGTGCCAGCAGCTTCGGGACTAGCGGGCTAGAGACCCAGTACTTC.

This clone was seen a single time. The CDR3 bases are TGTGCCATCAGTGGGAGAGAGGGTTCAGAAGCTTTCTTT. It yields the protein CAISGREGSEAFF. The gene calls are TRBV10-3 and TRBJ1-1; D gene ambiguous. The CDR3 spans 13 residues. V was trimmed by 4 bases and J by 8 bases, leaving 14 bases between them. Per germline, CDR1 ENHRY and CDR2 SYGVKD.

This clone was picked up one time. The V call is TRBV2, the J call TRBJ2-7, with D possibly matching TRBD1 (5 bases). Trimming cost V 3 bases and J 7 bases, with 13 bases left between them. CDR3 length: 13 amino acids. Germline V gene lookup returns CDR1 SNHLY and CDR2 FYNNEI. The chain's CDR3 is CASSEGPLGEQYF. As DNA, the CDR3 is TGTGCCAGCAGTGAGGGGCCCTTAGGGGAGCAGTACTTC.

Only one count was recorded for this clone. The J gene is TRBJ2-3, the V gene TRBV13; the D is unclear. CDR3 length: 14 residues. Per the germline V gene, CDR1 is PRHDT and CDR2 is FYEKMQ (reference sequence). V was cut by 2 bases and J by 7 bases, with 13 bases left in between. In DNA, the CDR3 is TGTGCCAGCAGCTTAATCGACACCACGAATACGCAGTATTTT. Its translation: CASSLIDTTNTQYF.

The chain employs TRBV9 and TRBJ2-7; TRBD1 aligns across 10 bases. Trimming at V came to 3 bases and at J to 7 bases, leaving 7 bases not matched to a gene. Germline values: CDR1 SGDLS, CDR2 YYNGEE. The CDR3 sequence is 14 residues long. In nucleotides, the CDR3 is TGTGCCAGCAGCGGAGGGGACAGGGGTTATGAGCAGTACTTC. Residues: CASSGGDRGYEQYF.

The gene calls are TRBV9 and TRBJ2-2; tentatively, D is TRBD2 (5 bases). CDR3 length: 13 amino acids. Between the trimmed V and J ends, which lost 1 base and 4 bases, there was a span of 5 bases. In germline, CDR1 is SGDLS, CDR2 YYNGEE. The chain's CDR3 is CASSVSGTGELFF. The CDR3 DNA reads TGTGCCAGCAGCGTAAGCGGCACCGGGGAGCTGTTTTTT.

The chain is built from TRBV9 and TRBJ1-6; D might be TRBD1 (5 bases). Germline loops: CDR1 SGDLS, CDR2 YYNGEE. V lost 0 bases and J 1 base, leaving 5 bases between the germline ends. This CDR3 is 15 amino acids long. CDR3 loop: CASSVEGSYNSPLHF. The CDR3 bases are TGTGCCAGCAGCGTAGAGGGGTCCTATAATTCACCCCTCCACTTT.

The chain combines TRBV29-1 with TRBJ2-5, with 8 bases identical to TRBD2. Germline V gene data show CDR1 as SQVTM and CDR2 as ANQGSEA. V lost 8 bases to trimming and J lost 1 base; unmatched junction nucleotides: 6. This CDR3 spans 13 amino acids. This CDR3 is CSSRGVGQETQYF. The DNA of the CDR3 is TGCAGCTCGCGGGGGGTCGGCCAAGAGACCCAGTACTTC.

The chain is built from TRBV2 and TRBJ1-5; 7 nucleotides align to TRBD1. Trimming removed 7 bases from V and 7 bases from J; junction bases left unmatched: 4. CDR1 and CDR2 (germline): SNHLY, FYNNEI. The CDR3 covers 12 residues. The CDR3 bases are TGTGCCAGCAAGGGGGCCGGGCAGCCCCAGCATTTT. Its protein product is CASKGAGQPQHF.

The chain recombines TRBV15 with TRBJ2-1; TRBD2 might be the D (5 bases). The V and J ends lost 0 bases and 6 bases respectively, with 9 bases between them. The CDR3 consists of 14 residues. Germline V gene lookup returns CDR1 LNHNV and CDR2 YYDKDF (reference sequence). CDR3 loop: CATSRDLATNEQFF. CDR3 in DNA: TGTGCCACCAGCAGAGACCTAGCTACCAATGAGCAGTTCTTC.

CDR3 sequence reads: CASSLVTDYNEQFF. The CDR3 DNA is TGTGCCAGCAGCTTAGTTACAGACTACAATGAGCAGTTCTTC. This chain uses TRBV7-9 with TRBJ2-1; unclear D gene. The V end was cut by 1 base, the J end by 3 bases, with 7 bases between. The length of the CDR3 is 14 residues. Per germline, CDR1 SEHNR and CDR2 FQNEAQ (reference sequence).

This sequence joins TRBV7-9 and TRBJ2-7; a possible D gene is TRBD1 (6 bases). CDR3 length equals 14 residues. Germline V gene lookup returns CDR1 SEHNR and CDR2 FQNEAQ (reference sequence). V gave up 6 bases and J gave up 1 base, with 13 bases separating them. The CDR3 DNA is TGTGCCAGCAGTCCACAGGGACCGTCCTACGAGCAGTACTTC. This codes for CASSPQGPSYEQYF.

This clone has just a few counts. The gene calls are TRBV11-3 and TRBJ2-5; the match to TRBD1 covers 8 bases. CDR1 and CDR2 from the germline V gene are SGHNT and YENEEA. V shed 5 bases, J shed 11 bases, and the junction held 7 bases outside the gene matches. The CDR3 has 12 residues. CDR3 protein: CASSAGQGGQYF. As DNA, the CDR3 is TGTGCCAGCAGCGCCGGACAGGGAGGACAGTACTTC.